These T cell receptor beta chains were read from a single sample in a study of T cells after yellow fever vaccination. TCRdb re-called the 5' RACE reads with MiXCR, one entry per CDR3 protein. In the table there are under 400,000 distinct CDR3 sequences, around a tenth of which are singletons. The sample consisted of PBMCs, taken on the day of the first yellow fever vaccination. The origin of the receptors is a man aged 18-30 years who received the YFV17D yellow fever vaccine. Both conserved end residues are part of each CDR3. Each record gives: V gene, clone size, D gene, J gene, CDR3 length, CDR3 protein, CDR3 DNA. The D gene is left open where the match is weak. The listing skips clone size in some rows; elsewhere it reads once, few, many or a size class.

>TRBV27|-|TRBD2|TRBJ2-2|14
CASSPLAAAGELFF
TGTGCCAGCAGTCCCCTAGCGGCGGCCGGGGAGCTGTTTTTT
>TRBV7-9|-|TRBD1|TRBJ2-1|14
CASSLAGQFNEQFF
TGTGCCAGCAGCTTAGCGGGACAGTTCAATGAGCAGTTCTTC
>TRBV6-1|-|-|TRBJ1-4|15
CASSAPRGDHEKLFF
TGTGCCAGCAGTGCCCCGAGAGGTGATCACGAAAAACTGTTTTTT
>TRBV6-1|few|-|TRBJ2-5|14
CASRWGGRGETQYF
TGTGCCAGCAGGTGGGGGGGGCGGGGGGAGACCCAGTACTTC
>TRBV12-3/TRBV12-4|many|-|TRBJ2-1|15
CASTTPGQSYNEQFF
TGTGCCAGCACTACCCCCGGACAGTCCTACAATGAGCAGTTCTTC
>TRBV5-1|few|-|TRBJ2-1|14
CASSSDSRANEQFF
TGCGCCAGCAGCTCCGACAGCAGGGCGAATGAGCAGTTCTTC
>TRBV12-3/TRBV12-4|-|-|TRBJ2-1|14
CASSLLGRVHEQFF
TGTGCCAGCAGTTTATTGGGCAGGGTCCATGAGCAGTTCTTC
>TRBV27|-|-|TRBJ1-5|16
CASSSRTDAGRQPQHF
TGTGCCAGCAGTTCCCGGACAGACGCGGGGAGGCAGCCCCAGCATTTT
>TRBV4-1|-|-|TRBJ1-1|17
CASSQVTRGAMNTEAFF
TGCGCCAGCAGCCAAGTAACCAGGGGAGCCATGAACACTGAAGCTTTCTTT
>TRBV6-1|few|-|TRBJ2-1|15
CASSGQNTFYNEQFF
TGTGCCAGCAGCGGACAGAACACCTTCTACAATGAGCAGTTCTTC
>TRBV11-3|-|-|TRBJ2-3|16
CASSPGDTRSANTQYF
TGTGCCAGCAGCCCAGGGGACACACGCTCGGCAAATACGCAGTATTTT
>TRBV2|-|-|TRBJ2-2|14
CASSAVGSTGELFF
TGTGCCAGCAGTGCGGTGGGGAGCACCGGGGAGCTGTTTTTT
>TRBV5-1|few|-|TRBJ1-2|13
CASSPQQGYGYTF
TGCGCCAGCAGCCCTCAACAGGGTTATGGCTACACCTTC
>TRBV2|-|-|TRBJ1-5|12
CASSYSLQPQHF
TGTGCCAGCAGCTACAGCCTCCAGCCCCAGCATTTT
>TRBV7-7|many|-|TRBJ2-1|13
CASSLTSANEQFF
TGTGCTAGCAGCCTGACTAGTGCCAATGAGCAGTTCTTC
>TRBV12-3/TRBV12-4|few|-|TRBJ2-7|14
CASSLDSSSYEQYF
TGTGCCAGCAGTCTGGACAGCAGCTCCTACGAGCAGTACTTC
>TRBV5-1|few|-|TRBJ2-2|16
CASSTSADRTTGELFF
TGCGCCAGCAGCACTTCGGCGGACAGAACTACCGGGGAGCTGTTTTTT
>TRBV5-1|few|TRBD2|TRBJ2-1|16
CASSYFTSGVDNEQFF
TGCGCCAGCAGCTACTTTACTAGCGGGGTTGACAATGAGCAGTTCTTC
>TRBV5-1|-|-|TRBJ1-1|12
CASSLEQGEAFF
TGCGCCAGCAGCTTGGAACAGGGTGAAGCTTTCTTT
>TRBV30|-|-|TRBJ1-2|14
CAWSVPWAAYGYTF
TGTGCCTGGAGTGTACCTTGGGCAGCGTATGGCTACACCTTC
>TRBV5-6|few|TRBD1|TRBJ1-5|15
CASRRDRGSHQPQHF
TGTGCCAGCAGACGGGACAGGGGGTCCCATCAGCCCCAGCATTTT
>TRBV10-3|few|TRBD1|TRBJ1-5|13
CAISDRVEQPQHF
TGTGCCATCAGCGACAGGGTGGAACAGCCCCAGCATTTT
>TRBV13|few|-|TRBJ1-2|13
CASSLVGHYGYTF
TGTGCCAGCAGCTTAGTAGGGCACTATGGCTACACCTTC
>TRBV6-2/TRBV6-3|-|-|TRBJ2-5|15
CASSLGYFGGETQYF
TGTGCCAGCAGTCTTGGCTACTTTGGAGGGGAGACCCAGTACTTC
>TRBV20-1|many|-|TRBJ2-3|13
CSARDTDLDTQYF
TGCAGTGCTAGGGACACGGACCTCGATACGCAGTATTTT
>TRBV10-3|-|-|TRBJ1-1|15
CAISDIRGPLGEAFF
TGTGCCATCAGTGATATACGAGGCCCCTTAGGGGAAGCTTTCTTT
>TRBV12-3/TRBV12-4|-|-|TRBJ2-7|13
CASSFALDYEQYF
TGTGCCAGCAGTTTTGCACTTGACTACGAGCAGTACTTC
>TRBV2|-|-|TRBJ2-4|13
CASSQDGKNIQYF
TGTGCCAGCAGTCAGGACGGTAAAAACATTCAGTACTTC
>TRBV12-3/TRBV12-4|-|-|TRBJ1-5|16
CASNTGRVQPNQPQHF
TGTGCCAGCAATACGGGACGAGTTCAGCCGAATCAGCCCCAGCATTTT
>TRBV2|many|TRBD2|TRBJ2-5|15
CASSVGERGGQTQYF
TGTGCCAGCAGTGTGGGCGAGCGGGGGGGCCAGACCCAGTACTTC
>TRBV5-1|-|-|TRBJ2-7|13
CASSLASGNEQYF
TGCGCCAGCAGCTTGGCTTCAGGGAACGAGCAGTACTTC
>TRBV5-4|few|-|TRBJ1-1|13
CASNKYENTEAFF
TGTGCCAGCAACAAATACGAAAACACTGAAGCTTTCTTT
>TRBV28|-|-|TRBJ2-7|14
CASSLLRGLYEQYF
TGTGCCAGCAGTTTATTAAGGGGGTTATACGAGCAGTACTTC
>TRBV4-3|-|-|TRBJ2-7|17
CASSQDRWLTLSYEQYF
TGCGCCAGCAGCCAAGATCGGTGGCTAACACTCTCCTACGAGCAGTACTTC